This T cell receptor beta chain was captured by sequencing in a study of T cell repertoires in cytomegalovirus infection. Study-wide background: Selection of CMV epitopes for the study included recently identified HLA-C-restricted and well-studied HLA-B-restricted ones. CMV infection and matching HLA type were both indicated by public TCR beta signatures.

On this clonotype: The antigen remains unidentified.

The CDR3 extends over 16 amino acids. From germline, CDR1 is SEHNR and CDR2 FQNEAQ (reference sequence). The J segment lost 4 bases and the V segment lost 5 bases, leaving 11 bases of the junction unmatched. TCRdb used MiXCR to reprocess the reads, holding one entry per CDR3 protein. The data hold hundreds of thousands of distinct CDR3 sequences, with around a third observed a single time. The receptor comes from a human donor in good health (CMV status not recorded). Some clones in this sample may be carry-over from other donors' samples. The chain employs TRBV7-9 and TRBJ1-3, with TRBD1 matching 7 bases. The sample consisted of cultured PBMCs, taken from culture after CMV antigen stimulation. CDR3 DNA sequence: TGTGCCAGCAGCCCCAGACAGGGACTAAACGGAAACACCATATATTTT. Translation: CASSPRQGLNGNTIYF.